Below are 8 T cell receptor beta chains sequenced from a single sample in a study of blood T cell repertoires in COVID-19. Profiling relied on immunoSEQ multiplex PCR, and the TCRdb table lists in-frame clones only, not all of them. This table holds under 250,000 clones, around four fifths found once. The sample was peripheral blood. Receptors originate from a woman in her 70s with acute or convalescent COVID-19.

The genes are TRBV4-1 and TRBJ1-1, with a possible D match to TRBD1 (5 bases). Trimming cost V 1 base and J 7 bases, with 19 bases left between them. The CDR3 spans 16 residues. CDR1 MGHRA and CDR2 YSYEKL come from the germline V gene. Here the CDR3 DNA reads TGCGCCAGCAGCCAAGCGAATATGGGGGGAGTGGGTGAAGCTTTCTTT. It translates to CASSQANMGGVGEAFF.

This clone has a handful of counts. The V and J genes are TRBV2 and TRBJ1-5; 9 bases line up with TRBD1. V shed 1 base, J shed 11 bases, and the junction held 9 bases outside the gene matches. The CDR3 runs to 15 residues. Germline V gives CDR1 SNHLY, CDR2 FYNNEI. The CDR3 protein is CASSEGTGDVTAQHF. CDR3 in DNA: TGTGCCAGCAGTGAAGGGACAGGGGATGTTACAGCCCAGCATTTT. Combining the CDR3 with reference TRBV2 and TRBJ1-5 gives the whole variable domain EPEVTQTPSHQVTQMGQEVILRCVPISNHLYFYWYRQILGQKVEFLVSFYNNEISEKSEIFDDQFSVERPDGSNFTLKIRSTKLEDSAMYFCASSEGTGDVTAQHFGDGTRLSIL.

This clone turned up a few times. The chain joins TRBV6-2 or TRBV6-3 to TRBJ2-7, with TRBD1 matching over 8 bases. This CDR3 is built from 12 residues. V was pared by 6 bases and J by 7 bases, with 5 bases of the junction left unmatched. The V gene's germline CDR1 is MNHEY and CDR2 SVGEGT. The DNA of the CDR3 is TGTGCCAGCAGCCAGACAGGGGTTGAGCAGTACTTC. Translated, it gives CASSQTGVEQYF.

This clone was seen only a few times. The V call is TRBV29-1, the J call TRBJ1-2, with TRBD1 matching 8 bases. Trimming took 2 bases from V and 7 from J; bases not matched to a gene: 3. Germline values: CDR1 SQVTM, CDR2 ANQGSEA. The CDR3 consists of 12 residues. The DNA for the CDR3 is TGCAGCGTTGAAAGGGACAGGAGTGGCTACACCTTC. Amino acid sequence: CSVERDRSGYTF.

The chain recombines TRBV9 with TRBJ2-5; possibly TRBD1 for D (6 bases). Germline lookup yields CDR1 SGDLS and CDR2 YYNGEE. This CDR3 is built from 15 residues. Between the trimmed V and J ends, which lost 3 bases and 7 bases, there was a span of 19 bases. CDR3 region: CASSGGSGGQGTQYF. For the CDR3, the DNA is TGTGCCAGCAGCGGAGGGTCTGGGGGCCAGGGGACCCAGTACTTC.

The CDR3 is CASRWSSYNEQFF. The CDR3 coding sequence is TGTGCCAGTAGATGGAGCTCCTACAATGAGCAGTTCTTC. The gene calls are TRBV19 and TRBJ2-1; D remains ambiguous. Germline CDR1 is LNHDA and CDR2 is SQIVND (reference sequence). With 6 bases removed from V and 0 bases from J, the gap between germline ends came to 6 bases. The CDR3 has 13 amino acids.

This clone was picked up one time. The V gene is TRBV2, the J gene TRBJ2-1; 14 bases match TRBD2. V was clipped by 6 bases and J by 8 bases; unmatched bases: 6. From germline, CDR1 is SNHLY and CDR2 FYNNEI. This CDR3 is 15 amino acids long. In DNA form, the CDR3 reads TGTGCCAGCAGGCGGACTAGCGGGGGGTTTGATGAGCAGTTCTTC. As protein: CASRRTSGGFDEQFF.

DNA for the CDR3: TGTGCCAGCAGCCCCACCGGGACAGCTGGAAACACCATATATTTT. Amino acids: CASSPTGTAGNTIYF. V is TRBV7-2 and J is TRBJ1-3, with 7 bases matching TRBD1. Germline V CDR1 and CDR2: SGHTA, FQGNSA. The CDR3 is 15 amino acids. Trimming cost V 5 bases and J 2 bases; bases outside gene matches: 6.